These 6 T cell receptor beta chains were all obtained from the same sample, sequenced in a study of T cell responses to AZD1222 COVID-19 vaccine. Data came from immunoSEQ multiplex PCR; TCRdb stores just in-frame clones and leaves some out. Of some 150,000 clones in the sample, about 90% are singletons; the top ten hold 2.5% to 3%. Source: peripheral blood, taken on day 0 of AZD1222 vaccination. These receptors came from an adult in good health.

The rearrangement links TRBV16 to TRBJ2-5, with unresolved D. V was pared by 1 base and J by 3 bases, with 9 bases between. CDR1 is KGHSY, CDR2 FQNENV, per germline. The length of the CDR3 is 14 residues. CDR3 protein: CASSQWQPEETQYF. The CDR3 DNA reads TGTGCCAGCAGCCAATGGCAGCCCGAAGAGACCCAGTACTTC. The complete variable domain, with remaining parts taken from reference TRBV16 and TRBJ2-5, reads GEEVAQTPKHLVRGEGQKAKLYCAPIKGHSYVFWYQQVLKNEFKFLISFQNENVFDETGMPKERFSAKCLPNSPCSLEIQATKLEDSAVYFCASSQWQPEETQYFGPGTRLLVL.

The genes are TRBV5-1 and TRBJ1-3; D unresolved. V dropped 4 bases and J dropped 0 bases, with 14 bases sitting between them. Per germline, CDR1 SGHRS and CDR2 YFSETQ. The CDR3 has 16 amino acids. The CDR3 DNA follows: TGCGCCAGCAGCCTGGGAACAGCAGCCTCTGGAAACACCATATATTTT. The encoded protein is CASSLGTAASGNTIYF.

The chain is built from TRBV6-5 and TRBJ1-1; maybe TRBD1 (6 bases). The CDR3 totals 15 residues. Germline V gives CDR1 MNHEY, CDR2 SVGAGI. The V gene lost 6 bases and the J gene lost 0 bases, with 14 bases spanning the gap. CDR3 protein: CASRPTGRLNTEAFF. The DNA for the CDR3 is TGTGCCAGCAGGCCAACAGGGAGGCTGAACACTGAAGCTTTCTTT.

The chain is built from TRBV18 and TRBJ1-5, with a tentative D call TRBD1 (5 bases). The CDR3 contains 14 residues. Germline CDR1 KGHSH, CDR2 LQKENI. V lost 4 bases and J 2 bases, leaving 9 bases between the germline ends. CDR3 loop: CASSQGRGNQPQHF. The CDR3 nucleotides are TGTGCCAGCTCACAGGGACGGGGCAATCAGCCCCAGCATTTT.

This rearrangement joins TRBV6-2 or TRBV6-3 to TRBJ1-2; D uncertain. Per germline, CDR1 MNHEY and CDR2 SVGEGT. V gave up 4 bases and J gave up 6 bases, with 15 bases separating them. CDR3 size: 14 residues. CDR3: CASSSDVVTDGYTF. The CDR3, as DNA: TGTGCCAGCAGTTCGGACGTGGTAACGGATGGCTACACCTTC.

The CDR3 region has the DNA TGTGCCATCAGTGAGTCGGTCGGACACCCCAAGGAGGGCTACACCTTC. Its protein is CAISESVGHPKEGYTF. The chain is built from TRBV10-3 and TRBJ1-2, with D possibly TRBD1 on 5 matching bases. Trimming took 0 bases from V and 8 from J, leaving 19 bases between them. The germline gives CDR1 ENHRY, CDR2 SYGVKD. This CDR3 has 16 amino acids.